A selection of T cell receptor beta chains follows, all from one sample in a study of shared clonotypes between healthy human individuals. Sequencing used immunoSEQ multiplex PCR; TCRdb keeps in-frame clones, though not all of them. This sample has around 2.5 million clones, with 80% to 95% found just once. The specimen was naive CD4+ T cells from PBMCs. These receptors were taken from a man younger than 30 in good health. Some clones in this sample may be carry-over from other donors' samples. Both conserved end residues are part of each CDR3. The order of the fields is clone size, D gene, V gene, J gene, CDR3 protein, CDR3 DNA. The D gene is left open where the match is weak. The size field is filled for only some rows; it gives once, few, many or a size class.

.	TRBD2	TRBV10-2	TRBJ2-1	CASSGGGSVPNEQFF	TGCGCCAGCAGTGGGGGAGGGTCGGTTCCCAATGAGCAGTTCTTC
.	.	TRBV7-3	TRBJ2-3	CASSLTTIDPTQYF	TGTGCCAGCAGCCTGACTACCATCGACCCTACGCAGTATTTT
.	TRBD2	TRBV2	TRBJ2-2	CASSGSGRNTGELFF	TGTGCCAGCAGTGGGAGCGGGAGGAACACCGGGGAGCTGTTTTTT
.	TRBD1	TRBV11-2	TRBJ2-5	CASSPGTGTIKYF	TGTGCCAGCAGCCCCGGGACAGGGACTATCAAGTACTTC
.	TRBD1	TRBV15	TRBJ2-7	CATSGDRRGPSSYEQYF	TGTGCCACCAGCGGCGACCGTAGGGGGCCAAGCTCCTACGAGCAGTACTTC
.	TRBD1	TRBV27	TRBJ1-4	CASSLDRSNEKLFF	TGTGCCAGCAGTTTGGACAGGTCTAATGAAAAACTGTTTTTT
.	.	TRBV5-5	TRBJ2-1	CASSPLVSAEQFF	TGTGCCAGCAGCCCCCTGGTCAGCGCTGAGCAGTTCTTC
once	TRBD2	TRBV27	TRBJ2-5	CASNSGRAWETQYF	TGTGCCAGCAATAGCGGGAGGGCCTGGGAGACCCAGTACTTC
.	.	TRBV2	TRBJ2-1	CASRDEGNEQFF	TGTGCCAGCAGGGACGAGGGGAATGAGCAGTTCTTC
.	TRBD1	TRBV6-6	TRBJ1-1	CASNTQGMNTEAFF	TGTGCCAGCAACACACAGGGGATGAACACTGAAGCTTTCTTT
once	TRBD2	TRBV4-1	TRBJ2-1	CASSQTGLAGESEQFF	TGCGCCAGCAGCCAAACGGGACTAGCTGGGGAGAGTGAGCAGTTCTTC
.	TRBD2	TRBV18	TRBJ2-1	CASSPPGAGAGQSYNEQFF	TGTGCCAGCTCACCTCCTGGGGCGGGAGCGGGGCAGTCCTACAATGAGCAGTTCTTC
.	TRBD1	TRBV6-1	TRBJ1-2	CASRSRDRDAYGYTF	TGTGCCAGCAGAAGCAGGGACAGGGACGCCTATGGCTACACCTTC
.	.	TRBV7-2	TRBJ2-7	CASSLVRAVSYEQYF	TGTGCCAGCAGCTTAGTACGGGCCGTGTCCTACGAGCAGTACTTC
.	.	TRBV12-1	TRBJ2-3	CASSFRTSGRVRGTDTQYF	TGTGCCAGCAGCTTCCGGACTAGCGGGAGGGTGAGGGGCACAGATACGCAGTATTTT
.	.	TRBV6-1	TRBJ1-4	CASSEARGLDEKLFF	TGTGCCAGCAGTGAAGCGAGGGGATTAGACGAAAAACTGTTTTTT